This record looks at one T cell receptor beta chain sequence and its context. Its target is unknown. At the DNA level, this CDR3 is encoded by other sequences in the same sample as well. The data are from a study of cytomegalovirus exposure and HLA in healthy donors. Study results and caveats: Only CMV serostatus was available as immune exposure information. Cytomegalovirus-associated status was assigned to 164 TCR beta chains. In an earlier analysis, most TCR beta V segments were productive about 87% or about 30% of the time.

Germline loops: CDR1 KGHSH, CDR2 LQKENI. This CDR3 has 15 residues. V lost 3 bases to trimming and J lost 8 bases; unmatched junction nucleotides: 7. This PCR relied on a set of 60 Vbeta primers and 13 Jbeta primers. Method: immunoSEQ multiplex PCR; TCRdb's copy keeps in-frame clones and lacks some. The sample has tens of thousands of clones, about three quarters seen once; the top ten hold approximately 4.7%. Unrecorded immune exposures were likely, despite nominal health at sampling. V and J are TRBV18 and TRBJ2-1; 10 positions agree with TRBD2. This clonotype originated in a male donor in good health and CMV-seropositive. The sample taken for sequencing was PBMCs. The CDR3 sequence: CASSPPGTSDDEQFF. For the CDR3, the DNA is TGTGCCAGCTCACCCCCCGGGACTAGCGACGATGAGCAGTTCTTC.